This T cell receptor beta chain was recovered during a study of T cell responses to AZD1222 COVID-19 vaccine. Study observations and caveats: White British donors predominated, females outnumbered males, and clonal diversity was possibly underestimated. Spike-wide coverage was observed for vaccine-associated CD4 TCRs, with dominant responses at 160-218 and 743-854. No day 14 peak samples; only post-peak repertoires were characterized. Unmutated regions of variants are reportedly targeted by nearly half of spike-specific TCRs.

Of note for this clone: Its antigen is not identified.

Germline CDR1 SGHTA, CDR2 FQGTGA. This CDR3 is built from 13 residues. V was trimmed by 11 bases and J by 3 bases, leaving 13 bases between them. The data were produced by immunoSEQ multiplex PCR, yet TCRdb's version contains in-frame clones alone and is incomplete. The table has some 180,000 clones, around nine tenths seen once. This specimen was peripheral blood, taken on day 0 of AZD1222 vaccination. The origin of this receptor is an adult in good health. This sequence joins TRBV7-3 and TRBJ1-4; D not resolved. The CDR3 here is CAGAWRSNEKLFF. CDR3 in DNA: TGTGCCGGAGCCTGGAGGTCTAATGAAAAACTGTTTTTT.